A single sample is the source of the 21 T cell receptor beta chains below, sequenced in a study of Ad26.COV2.S vaccination and SARS-CoV-2 variants. Sequenced by immunoSEQ multiplex PCR; TCRdb stores in-frame clones only, minus some. The table includes roughly 300,000 clones, roughly nine tenths detected once. Documented treatment: around 19 received Ad26.COV2.S at low or high dose, single or two shots; 5 received placebo; per-sample allocation not given. The investigators took samples on day 63 after the first vaccine or placebo injection. Sequenced here: peripheral blood, sampled in a trial of Ad26.COV2.S vaccine versus placebo. Receptors were obtained from a person aged 18 to 65 who received the Ad26.COV2.S COVID-19 vaccine or a placebo.

This clone appeared a single time. The CDR3 DNA sequence: TGTGCCAGTAGTATCGCGAGGAGCCAGCGTGACCAGTACTTC. Protein: CASSIARSQRDQYF. This sequence joins TRBV19 and TRBJ2-5; no definite D call. The CDR3 has 14 amino acids. Germline CDR1 and CDR2: LNHDA and SQIVND (reference sequence). Trimming removed 3 bases from V and 10 bases from J, with 18 bases in between.

The rearrangement links TRBV9 to TRBJ2-1; 11 nucleotides line up with TRBD2. Germline CDR1 and CDR2: SGDLS and YYNGEE. V was pared by 4 bases and J by 10 bases, with 10 bases of the junction left unmatched. The CDR3 covers 15 residues. The CDR3 DNA follows: TGTGCCAGCAGCTCCCGGGTAGCGGGAGGGCCCGAGCAGTTCTTC. The encoded protein is CASSSRVAGGPEQFF.

The CDR3 nucleotides are TGCGCCAGCAGCGGCTCGGGGGACCGGGGAGAGACCCAGTACTTC. Amino acids: CASSGSGDRGETQYF. The rearrangement joins TRBV5-1 to TRBJ2-5; tentatively, D is TRBD2 (6 bases). The length of the CDR3 is 15 residues. Trimming removed 4 bases at V and 4 bases at J, with 17 bases between. The germline V gene encodes CDR1 SGHRS and CDR2 YFSETQ.

CDR3: CATSRDSRGAYEQYF. The CDR3 DNA reads TGTGCCACCAGCAGAGATTCCAGGGGGGCCTACGAGCAGTACTTC. The rearrangement links TRBV15 to TRBJ2-7, with D perhaps matching TRBD1 (7 bases). Per the germline V gene, CDR1 is LNHNV and CDR2 is YYDKDF (reference sequence). Trimming stripped 0 bases from V and 2 bases from J, with 11 bases between. The length of the CDR3 is 15 residues.

This rearrangement joins TRBV28 to TRBJ2-7, with 8 positions matching TRBD1. J gave up 5 bases and V 2 bases, and 11 bases lay outside the gene matches. CDR1 is MDHEN, CDR2 SYDVKM, per germline. CDR3 length: 16 amino acids. CDR3 DNA sequence: TGTGCCAGCAGTTTAAGAGGGGCAGGGGGCCCCCACGAGCAGTACTTC. It is translated as CASSLRGAGGPHEQYF.

CDR3 sequence: CASSQEVSTEQFF. For the CDR3, the DNA is TGTGCCAGCAGCCAAGAAGTCAGCACTGAGCAGTTCTTC. The rearrangement uses TRBV4-2 and TRBJ2-1, with no clear D. Germline loops: CDR1 LGHNA, CDR2 YNFKEQ. V was shortened by 0 bases and J by 9 bases, with 9 bases between the two germline ends. CDR3 length: 13 residues.

The chain employs TRBV5-1 and TRBJ1-2; D unresolved. This CDR3 comprises 16 residues. CDR1 SGHRS and CDR2 YFSETQ come from the germline V gene. Trimming shortened V by 4 bases and J by 3 bases, and 19 bases separated the two germline ends. Here the CDR3 DNA reads TGCGCCAGCAGCCGAGACTCGGGCAGGCCCTACTATGGCTACACCTTC. It codes for CASSRDSGRPYYGYTF.

The chain recombines TRBV3-1 (or the pseudogene TRBV3-2) with TRBJ2-7; D remains ambiguous. Germline loops: CDR1 LGHDT, CDR2 YNNKEL (reference sequence). The CDR3 totals 14 residues. V was clipped by 1 base and J by 1 base, with 8 bases between them. Here the CDR3 reads CASSQVGPSYEQYF. CDR3 coding DNA: TGTGCCAGCAGCCAAGTAGGGCCGTCCTACGAGCAGTACTTC.

The chain couples TRBV20-1 to TRBJ2-3, with a tentative D call TRBD2 (6 bases). V lost 3 bases and J lost 3, with 16 bases in between. The CDR3 is 15 amino acids. Looked up from germline, CDR1 is DFQATT and CDR2 is SNEGSKA (reference sequence). The CDR3 reads CSASLVGRGTDTQYF. Here the CDR3 DNA reads TGCAGTGCTAGTCTGGTCGGGAGAGGGACAGATACGCAGTATTTT.

The chain links TRBV6-5 to TRBJ2-7; 8 bases are shared with TRBD2. The CDR3 covers 14 residues. Losses at the gene ends were 3 bases for V and 5 bases for J; bases not matched to a gene: 6. Germline CDR1 MNHEY, CDR2 SVGAGI. As DNA, the CDR3 is TGTGCCAGCAGTTATGGCGGGGGGCGAAACGAGCAGTACTTC. Its protein is CASSYGGGRNEQYF.

This clone showed up just once. Here the CDR3 reads CASSGEHPGTSPINQPQHF. CDR3 nucleotide sequence: TGTGCCAGCAGCGGAGAGCATCCCGGGACAAGTCCGATCAATCAGCCCCAGCATTTT. The chain joins TRBV9 to TRBJ1-5; tentative D call: TRBD1 (6 bases). Trimming stripped 3 bases from V and 3 bases from J, with 25 bases between. Germline V CDR1 and CDR2: SGDLS, YYNGEE. The CDR3 is made up of 19 amino acids.

Turning to this clone: Other DNA sequences in this specimen translate into the identical CDR3. This chain joins TRBV7-9 and TRBJ1-4; TRBD1 aligns across 10 bases. Trimming took 5 bases from V and 7 from J; bases not matched to a gene: 4. The CDR3 totals 14 residues. Per germline, CDR1 SEHNR and CDR2 FQNEAQ (reference sequence). The CDR3 reads CASSQGQGREKLFF. CDR3 coding DNA: TGTGCCAGCAGCCAGGGACAGGGGCGTGAAAAACTGTTTTTT.

Concerning this clone: At the DNA level, this CDR3 is encoded by other sequences in the same sample as well. The chain links TRBV24-1 to TRBJ2-2; D is possibly TRBD1 (6 bases). The length of the CDR3 is 12 residues. The V and J ends lost 7 bases and 6 bases respectively, with 8 bases between them. Germline V gives CDR1 KGHDR, CDR2 SFDVKD. The DNA for the CDR3 is TGTGCCACCAGCCAGGGGCCCGGGGAGCTGTTTTTT. Its translation: CATSQGPGELFF.

CDR3 sequence (DNA): TGTGCCAGCAGTTTTAATTCAGGGGTCGGCTACGAGCAGTACTTC. Amino acids: CASSFNSGVGYEQYF. The chain employs TRBV27 and TRBJ2-7; D may be TRBD1 (6 bases). V was pared by 3 bases and J by 3 bases, with 15 bases between. The CDR3 length is 15 residues. Per the germline V gene, CDR1 is MNHEY and CDR2 is SMNVEV (reference sequence).

This clone has just one count. V usage is TRBV7-6 and J usage is TRBJ1-3; no clear D. CDR3 size: 16 residues. Deletions cut 7 bases from V and 4 bases from J, with 20 bases between. CDR1 is SGHVS and CDR2 is FNYEAQ in the germline V gene. CDR3 bases: TGTGCCAGCACCACGGCGGCGGCTCCCGAGGGAAACACCATATATTTT. Amino acid sequence: CASTTAAAPEGNTIYF. The full variable domain, in which reference TRBV7-6 and TRBJ1-3 provide the parts outside the CDR3, is GAGVSQSPRYKVTKRGQDVALRCDPISGHVSLYWYRQALGQGPEFLTYFNYEAQQDKSGLPNDRFSAERPEGSISTLTIQRTEQRDSAMYRCASTTAAAPEGNTIYFGEGSWLTVV.

In its sample, this clone was seen a few times. The J gene is TRBJ2-1, the V gene TRBV9; weak D call: TRBD1 (5 bases). Trimming pared 4 bases from V and 0 bases from J, leaving 11 bases between. Germline CDR1 reads SGDLS; CDR2 reads YYNGEE. CDR3 length: 15 amino acids. In DNA, the CDR3 is TGTGCCAGCAGCAAAGGGGTGGCCTCCTACAATGAGCAGTTCTTC. It is translated as CASSKGVASYNEQFF. Variable domain in full (rest from reference TRBV9 and TRBJ2-1): DSGVTQTPKHLITATGQRVTLRCSPRSGDLSVYWYQQSLDQGLQFLIQYYNGEERAKGNILERFSAQQFPDLHSELNLSSLELGDSALYFCASSKGVASYNEQFFGPGTRLTVL.

The chain recombines TRBV5-1 with TRBJ2-7; TRBD2 agrees at 7 bases. The CDR3 is made up of 14 amino acids. Germline V gives CDR1 SGHRS, CDR2 YFSETQ. With V trimmed by 3 bases and J by 7 bases, 10 bases remained unmatched. As DNA, the CDR3 is TGCGCCAGCAGCTGGGGGACGGGGAGGGGAGAGCAGTACTTC. Translating it yields CASSWGTGRGEQYF.

The genes are TRBV5-6 and TRBJ2-2, with D unresolved. Germline values: CDR1 SGHDT, CDR2 YYEEEE. V was shortened by 1 base and J by 6 bases, with 19 bases between the two germline ends. There are 17 residues in the CDR3. CDR3 region: CASSLWFGGADPGELFF. The CDR3 region has the DNA TGTGCCAGCAGCTTGTGGTTTGGTGGAGCCGATCCCGGGGAGCTGTTTTTT.

The CDR3 DNA follows: TGTGCCATCAATCAGGGTAGTAATCAGCCCCAGCATTTT. Translated, it gives CAINQGSNQPQHF. J is TRBJ1-5 and V is TRBV10-3; D is possibly TRBD1 (5 bases). The CDR3 covers 13 residues. Germline lookup yields CDR1 ENHRY and CDR2 SYGVKD. V lost 7 bases, J lost 4 bases, and 11 bases lay in between.

The genes are TRBV5-6 and TRBJ2-7, with 7 bases identical to TRBD2. The CDR3 covers 16 residues. Trimming cost V 0 bases and J 2 bases; bases outside gene matches: 8. The germline V gene has CDR1 SGHDT and CDR2 YYEEEE. Here the CDR3 DNA reads TGTGCCAGCAGCTTGGGAGCCGGGGGGTCGACCTACGAGCAGTACTTC. This translates into CASSLGAGGSTYEQYF.

The V call is TRBV4-1, the J call TRBJ1-2; 7 bases are shared with TRBD1. The CDR3 length is 13 residues. Trimming took 6 bases from V and 2 from J; bases not matched to a gene: 3. Germline V gives CDR1 MGHRA, CDR2 YSYEKL. In nucleotides, the CDR3 is TGCGCCAGCAGACCGACAGGGAACTATGGCTACACCTTC. Translated, it gives CASRPTGNYGYTF.